The clone carrying this TCR beta chain showed up many times. The antigen remains unidentified. Per germline, CDR1 SQVTM and CDR2 ANQGSEA. The CDR3 has 13 residues. Trimming removed 6 bases at V and 5 bases at J, with 14 bases between. From roughly 390 ng of RNA, a library with molecular barcoded alpha/delta and beta/gamma adaptors was made. Using its own MiXCR run on the reads, TCRdb lists one record per CDR3 protein. The table has over 45,000 distinct CDR3 sequences, roughly 19% seen once. This sample stems from a study of read filtering for tumor transcriptome and immune sequencing. Overall study context: R-ISS stage counts were 8 for I, about 15 for II, six or seven for III. IR-seq gave about 3.5 to 10.27 million TCR reads per sample; RNA-seq gave about 80 to 1273. General study points: Correlation between methods rose after single-read clonotypes were removed. Compared with RNA-seq, IR-seq gave much higher clonotype depth and reliability.

The rearrangement links TRBV29-1 to TRBJ2-1; no clear D. This clonotype was obtained from a donor over 35 with multiple myeloma. Sequenced: a population of CD138-negative cells sorted from bone marrow. The CDR3 DNA is TGCAGCGTGGCTCGGACCATCAACAATGAGCAGTTCTTC. It specifies CSVARTINNEQFF.